A selection of T cell receptor beta chains follows, all from one sample in a study of identical twins. One entry per CDR3 protein, called by TCRdb with MiXCR from the 5' RACE reads. The sample has about 390,000 distinct CDR3 sequences; roughly 9% are singletons. Source material: naive T cells sorted from blood. The receptor set was obtained from a woman aged 50 to 60 in good health. CDR3s include the opening cysteine and the closing phenylalanine or tryptophan. The D gene is left open where the match is weak.

>TRBV27|TRBJ2-7|TRBD2
CASSSFSGRAISYEQYF
>TRBV10-1|TRBJ2-1|-
CASSNPRTGAYNEQFF
>TRBV5-1|TRBJ2-5|-
CASSLGQGLETQYF
>TRBV7-8|TRBJ2-5|TRBD1
CATVGQVETQYF
>TRBV6-5|TRBJ1-1|-
CASSSGFQAWF
>TRBV25-1|TRBJ2-1|TRBD1
CASSTGEMYNEQFF
>TRBV24-1|TRBJ2-1|-
CATSDLSSALGNEQFF
>TRBV29-1|TRBJ2-1|TRBD1
CSAMGQNNEQFF
>TRBV7-9|TRBJ2-7|-
CASSGDNPYEQYF
>TRBV4-1|TRBJ1-6|-
CASSQGGRFDSPLHF
>TRBV5-1|TRBJ1-1|-
CASTPSLDREAFF
>TRBV10-1|TRBJ2-1|-
CASSGGGIGNEQFF
>TRBV7-9|TRBJ2-5|-
CASSLFTGPQETQYF
>TRBV7-2|TRBJ2-1|-
CASSLVGGANEQFF
>TRBV5-1|TRBJ1-2|-
CASSLVNSGFGYTF
>TRBV20-1|TRBJ2-2|-
CSARADYNTGELFF
>TRBV12-3/TRBV12-4|TRBJ2-1|TRBD1
CASSFWTGTGDNEQFF
>TRBV27|TRBJ2-2|TRBD1
CASSPTGGMPPAELFF
>TRBV21-1|TRBJ2-1|-
CASRSTQFLTSGSYEQFF
>TRBV12-3/TRBV12-4|TRBJ1-1|-
CASSTGGGPGLTEAFF
>TRBV6-5|TRBJ2-2|TRBD1
CASGKGGQAGELFF
>TRBV4-2|TRBJ2-1|TRBD2
CASSREGAGGPGEQFF
>TRBV20-1|TRBJ2-5|TRBD2
CSAGIAGVQTQYF
>TRBV5-1|TRBJ2-1|TRBD1
CASSLDVPGQGALSSYNEQFF
>TRBV3-1|TRBJ2-1|-
CASSQVRANEQFF
>TRBV29-1|TRBJ2-7|-
CSVQDTYEQYF
>TRBV5-1|TRBJ1-1|-
CASSLGDLLNTEAFF
>TRBV11-2|TRBJ2-5|-
CASSLAGARETQYF
>TRBV29-1|TRBJ2-7|-
CSVVGGAYEQYF
>TRBV3-1|TRBJ2-1|TRBD2
CASTLWGAGGHNEQFF
>TRBV6-5|TRBJ2-3|-
CASSYWGTSSTDTQYF
>TRBV20-1|TRBJ1-1|-
CSATQWNTEAFF
>TRBV7-3|TRBJ1-1|-
CASSTAHGANTEAFF
>TRBV5-1|TRBJ1-2|-
CASSLDGSYGYTF
>TRBV5-1|TRBJ1-1|TRBD1
CASSLEGTGGGSTEAFF
>TRBV12-3/TRBV12-4|TRBJ1-1|TRBD1
CASSSLTGAGAEAFF
>TRBV2|TRBJ2-1|TRBD2
CASKTIAGESYNEQFF
>TRBV10-3|TRBJ2-3|TRBD2
CAISVLADTDTQYF
>TRBV20-1|TRBJ2-3|-
CSANPRSPSTDTQYF
>TRBV10-3|TRBJ2-3|TRBD2
CATLDGGSTDTQYF
>TRBV12-3/TRBV12-4|TRBJ2-1|-
CASSALGNEQFF
>TRBV3-1|TRBJ2-5|-
CASSQELAEETQYF
>TRBV10-3|TRBJ2-5|TRBD1
CAISEGQAQETQYF
>TRBV18|TRBJ2-6|-
CASSPLHESGANVLTF
>TRBV5-6|TRBJ2-1|TRBD2
CASSFFFRLAGDNEQFF
>TRBV20-1|TRBJ2-6|-
CSARVPGHLSGANVLTF
>TRBV29-1|TRBJ1-3|-
CSAKGTGAPGNTIYF
>TRBV20-1|TRBJ2-1|-
CSARGTIYNEQFF
>TRBV6-2/TRBV6-3|TRBJ2-3|TRBD1
CASYHRDRVTDTQYF